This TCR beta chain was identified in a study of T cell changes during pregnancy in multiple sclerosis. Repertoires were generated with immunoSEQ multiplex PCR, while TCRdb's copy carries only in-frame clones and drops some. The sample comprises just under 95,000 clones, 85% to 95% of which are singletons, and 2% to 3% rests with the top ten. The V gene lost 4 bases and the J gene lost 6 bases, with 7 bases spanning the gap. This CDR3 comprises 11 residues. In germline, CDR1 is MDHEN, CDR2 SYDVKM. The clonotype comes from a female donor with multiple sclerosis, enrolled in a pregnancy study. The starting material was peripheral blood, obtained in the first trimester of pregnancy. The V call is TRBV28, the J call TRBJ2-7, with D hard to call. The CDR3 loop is CASSSSPEQYF. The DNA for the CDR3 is TGTGCCAGCAGTTCCTCCCCCGAGCAGTACTTC.